The source of this TCR beta chain is a study of blood T cell repertoires in COVID-19. Using immunoSEQ multiplex PCR, the repertoire was profiled, and TCRdb retains in-frame clones only, with some absent. The sample holds 140,000 to 150,000 clones, roughly 85% seen once. Enrolled through a virtual design, the participants were between 18 and 89 years of age and came from some 26 US areas. Cohort allocation depended upon clinical history that participants reported. Trimming took 2 bases from V and 2 from J, leaving 13 bases between them. Germline CDR1 SGHTA, CDR2 FQGTGA. CDR3 length: 15 residues. The chain recombines TRBV7-3 with TRBJ2-7; D perhaps matches TRBD1 (7 bases). Material: PBMCs or T cells enriched from blood (not recorded which). The TCR comes from a middle-aged man who had recovered from COVID-19. Here the CDR3 reads CASSLLPGGTYEQYF. The CDR3 DNA follows: TGTGCCAGCAGCTTACTCCCAGGGGGGACCTACGAGCAGTACTTC.